The source of this T cell receptor beta chain is a study of beta chain features in type 1 diabetes. Expressed TCRB transcripts were sequenced after all isolated RNA was converted to cDNA. Some clones are missing from TCRdb's copy, which holds only in-frame ones; the method was immunoSEQ multiplex PCR. The table lists about 260,000 clones, about 20% of them singletons. Findings and limits, study-wide: Shorter templates might be favored by PCR, equally in patients and controls. Among all four CD4+ subsets, Type 1 diabetes patients had TCRB CDR3s that were moderately but significantly shorter.

Turning to this clone: Its specificity is not known.

Germline V gene sequence: CDR1 MNHEY, CDR2 SVGAGI. This CDR3 is 13 amino acids long. The trim removed 5 bases at V and 10 bases at J, leaving 8 bases unmatched. The sequence came from a woman between 40 and 55 years old with type 1 diabetes. The source material was naive CD4+ T cells from blood. V usage is TRBV6-5 and J usage is TRBJ1-1; 9 bases are a match to TRBD1. Here the CDR3 DNA reads TGTGCCAGCAGTCCGCGGACAGGGGAGCGAGCTTTCTTT. It encodes CASSPRTGERAFF.